Listed here are 5 T cell receptor beta chains from one sample, sequenced in a study of blood T cell repertoires in COVID-19. Repertoires were generated with immunoSEQ multiplex PCR, while TCRdb's copy carries only in-frame clones and drops some. The sample has about 270,000 clones, less than 85% seen once. The sample was peripheral blood. All receptors come from a woman aged 18-29 years with acute or convalescent COVID-19.

The rearrangement joins TRBV19 to TRBJ2-5; TRBD2 matches 9 bases. V was pared by 7 bases and J by 5 bases, with 17 bases of the junction left unmatched. Per the germline V gene, CDR1 is LNHDA and CDR2 is SQIVND (reference sequence). The CDR3 length is 17 residues. CDR3: CASKQDGLSGSTETQYF. The CDR3 coding sequence is TGTGCCAGTAAGCAAGACGGCCTTAGCGGGAGTACCGAGACCCAGTACTTC.

The chain combines TRBV19 with TRBJ2-7, with 9 bases fitting TRBD1. This CDR3 has 16 amino acids. Losses at the gene ends were 2 bases for V and 5 bases for J; bases not matched to a gene: 10. Germline values: CDR1 LNHDA, CDR2 SQIVND (reference sequence). The CDR3 DNA reads as TGTGCCAGTAGTATATTCACAGGACAGGGGAAACACGAGCAGTACTTC. Translating gives CASSIFTGQGKHEQYF.

The genes are TRBV30 and TRBJ1-1; perhaps TRBD1 as D (5 bases). Between the trimmed V and J ends, which lost 3 bases and 5 bases, there was a span of 19 bases. There are 15 residues in the CDR3. Germline CDR1 is GTSNPN and CDR2 is SVGIG (reference sequence). The CDR3 nucleotides read TGTGCCTGGAGGCCCCCGCAAGGGGTTTCGACTGAAGCTTTCTTT. This sequence encodes CAWRPPQGVSTEAFF. The variable domain in full, with the rest retrieved from reference TRBV30 and TRBJ1-1, is SQTIHQWPATLVQPVGSPLSLECTVEGTSNPNLYWYRQAAGRGLQLLFYSVGIGQISSEVPQNLSASRPQDRQFILSSKKLLLSDSGFYLCAWRPPQGVSTEAFFGQGTRLTVV.

The chain carries TRBV28 and TRBJ1-4, with D unclear. The V gene's germline CDR1 is MDHEN and CDR2 SYDVKM. This CDR3 is built from 16 residues. V shed 4 bases and J shed 3 bases, with 15 bases lying between them. The CDR3 bases are TGTGCCAGCAGTTCCTACAACCCCGGGTCTAATGAAAAACTGTTTTTT. Translated, it gives CASSSYNPGSNEKLFF.

This chain connects TRBV28 to TRBJ2-2; the D gene is possibly TRBD1 (5 bases). Germline values: CDR1 MDHEN, CDR2 SYDVKM. The CDR3 sequence is 16 residues long. The ends were cut back, 1 base at V and 1 base at J, with 10 bases in the middle. The CDR3 DNA is TGTGCCAGCAGTTTATTCCCAGGGATGAACACCGGGGAGCTGTTTTTT. This codes for CASSLFPGMNTGELFF.